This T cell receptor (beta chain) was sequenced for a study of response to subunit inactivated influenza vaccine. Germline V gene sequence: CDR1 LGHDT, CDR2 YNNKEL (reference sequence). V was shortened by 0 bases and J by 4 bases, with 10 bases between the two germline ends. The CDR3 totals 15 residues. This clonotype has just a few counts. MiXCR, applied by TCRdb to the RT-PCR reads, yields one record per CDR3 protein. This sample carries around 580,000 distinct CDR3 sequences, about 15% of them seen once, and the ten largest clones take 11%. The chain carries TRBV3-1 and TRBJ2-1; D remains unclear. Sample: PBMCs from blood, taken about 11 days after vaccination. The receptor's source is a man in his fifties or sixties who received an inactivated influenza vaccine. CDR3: CASSQDSLPYNEQFF. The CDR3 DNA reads TGTGCCAGCAGCCAAGATTCGTTGCCGTACAATGAGCAGTTCTTC.